These T cell receptor beta chains were read from a single sample in a study of Tregs in tolerant kidney transplant recipients. Measured with immunoSEQ multiplex PCR; TCRdb has only the in-frame clones, and not every one. This sample has tens of thousands of clones; around 83% occur once, and the top ten carry roughly 4.9%. Material: CD4+ T cells from blood. Source of these receptors: a human donor in good health. Both conserved end residues are part of each CDR3. D genes are given only for firm matches. Not all rows give a size; the values are once, few, many and, for expanded clones, a class.

NA | TRBJ2-6 | NA | TRBV5-6 | TGTGCCAGCACCATCAGGGGTCCTGGGGCCAACGTCCTGACTTTC | CASTIRGPGANVLTF
NA | TRBJ1-6 | NA | TRBV30 | TGTGCCTGGAGGGACCCGGGACATTCCATTTTCTCCTATAATTCACCCCTCCACTTT | CAWRDPGHSIFSYNSPLHF
few | TRBJ2-1 | TRBD1 | TRBV29-1 | TGCAGCGTTGGAAGGGACAGGTACAATGAGCAGTTCTTC | CSVGRDRYNEQFF
medium-sized | TRBJ1-2 | NA | TRBV7-8 | TGTGCCAGCAGCTTAGCGGAGGAGAACTATGGCTACACCTTC | CASSLAEENYGYTF
NA | TRBJ2-1 | TRBD2 | TRBV5-1 | TGCGCCAGCAGGCGACTTGGGGGACTAGCACAGTTCTTC | CASRRLGGLAQFF
NA | TRBJ1-1 | TRBD1 | TRBV5-5 | TGTGCCAGCAGTTATCCAGACAGGGACACTGAAGCTTTCTTT | CASSYPDRDTEAFF
NA | TRBJ1-2 | NA | TRBV7-2 | TGTGCCAGCAGCTTAGAGGAGGGCGCCGGCTACACCTTC | CASSLEEGAGYTF
NA | TRBJ1-5 | TRBD1 | TRBV18 | TGTGCCAGCTCAAAACGACAGGGAGGTCAGCCCCAGCATTTT | CASSKRQGGQPQHF
NA | TRBJ1-2 | NA | TRBV20-1 | TGCAGTGCTAGGCTCCAATATGGCTACACCTTC | CSARLQYGYTF
NA | TRBJ1-5 | NA | TRBV23-1 | TGCGCCAGCAGTCAATCGAGGACCGCCTATAGCAATCAGCCCCAGCATTTT | CASSQSRTAYSNQPQHF
NA | TRBJ2-5 | TRBD1 | TRBV29-1 | TGCAGCGTATCCGGACAGGCCTACCAAGAGACCCAGTACTTC | CSVSGQAYQETQYF
NA | TRBJ2-7 | TRBD2 | TRBV30 | TGTGCCTGGAGCTTCGCTAGCGGGAAAAGACCTTACGAGCAGTACTTC | CAWSFASGKRPYEQYF
NA | TRBJ2-7 | NA | TRBV5-4 | TGTGCCAGCAGTTGGGGGACTTTGGGGGAGCAGTACTTC | CASSWGTLGEQYF
NA | TRBJ2-7 | NA | TRBV27 | TGTGCCAGCAGTTTGACGGTCCTCTCCTACGAGCAGTACTTC | CASSLTVLSYEQYF
NA | TRBJ1-5 | NA | TRBV30 | TGTGCCTGGAGTCAGGGGCTCAATCAGCCCCAGCATTTT | CAWSQGLNQPQHF
NA | TRBJ2-5 | TRBD1 | TRBV11-2 | TGTGCCAGCAGCTTAGTATCCTACAGGGGGCATCGAGAGACCCAGTACTTC | CASSLVSYRGHRETQYF
NA | TRBJ2-2 | TRBD1 | TRBV30 | TGTGCCTGGGACCTGGGACAGCAATTCACCGGGGAGCTGTTTTTT | CAWDLGQQFTGELFF
NA | TRBJ1-1 | TRBD1 | TRBV11-2 | TGTGCCACTAACAGGGGGTTTCCGAACACTGAAGCTTTCTTT | CATNRGFPNTEAFF
few | TRBJ2-7 | TRBD2 | TRBV27 | TGTGCCAGCAGTTCCGGGGGGGAGCAGTACTTC | CASSSGGEQYF
NA | TRBJ1-1 | NA | TRBV6-6 | TGTGCCAGCAGTTACCCTGGGACTTCCACTGAAGCTTTCTTT | CASSYPGTSTEAFF
NA | TRBJ2-3 | NA | TRBV6-5 | TGTGCCAGCAGTTACCAGGCACCTAGCACAGATACGCAGTATTTT | CASSYQAPSTDTQYF
once | TRBJ2-4 | NA | TRBV6-5 | TGTGCCAGCAGTTACTCGATTCTCGAGGGCATTCAGTACTTC | CASSYSILEGIQYF
once | TRBJ2-1 | TRBD2 | TRBV5-1 | TGCGCCAGCAGCTTGCAAACTAGCGGGAACAATGAGCAGTTCTTC | CASSLQTSGNNEQFF
NA | TRBJ2-3 | NA | TRBV5-6 | TGTGCCAGCAAGGGCAGGGGCACAGATACGCAGTATTTT | CASKGRGTDTQYF
NA | TRBJ2-4 | NA | TRBV21-1 | TGTGCCAGCAGCCCCATGAATGTACTCGCCAAAAACATTCAGTACTTC | CASSPMNVLAKNIQYF
NA | TRBJ2-3 | NA | TRBV7-9 | TGTGCCAGCAGCTTAACTAGCAGGGCAGATACGCAGTATTTT | CASSLTSRADTQYF
once | TRBJ2-7 | TRBD2 | TRBV7-6 | TGTGCCAGCAGCTTAGAGGCAGCGGGGGGCATCTACGAGCAGTACTTC | CASSLEAAGGIYEQYF
NA | TRBJ2-7 | TRBD1 | TRBV7-9 | TGTGCCAGCAGCTTACGTTCCGGGACAGCCGTTTCCTACGAGCAGTACTTC | CASSLRSGTAVSYEQYF
NA | TRBJ2-1 | TRBD2 | TRBV2 | TGTGCCAGCAGTCGGACTAGCGGAACTAGCGCCTACAATGAGCAGTTCTTC | CASSRTSGTSAYNEQFF
NA | TRBJ1-1 | NA | TRBV2 | TGTGCCAGCAATAAAGGGTTGAACACTGAAGCTTTCTTT | CASNKGLNTEAFF
NA | TRBJ2-2 | NA | TRBV9 | TGTGCCAGCAGCGCCCGAGTTGTAGGAGCGGGGAACACCGGGGAGCTGTTTTTT | CASSARVVGAGNTGELFF
NA | TRBJ2-7 | NA | TRBV7-9 | TGTGCCAGCAGCCAACAGGACACCCGGAAAGAGCAGTACTTC | CASSQQDTRKEQYF
NA | TRBJ2-7 | NA | TRBV11-2 | TGTGCCAGCAGCTTTCTTCCTAGCGCCGGGTGGGAGCAGTACTTC | CASSFLPSAGWEQYF
NA | TRBJ2-1 | TRBD2 | TRBV9 | TGTGCCAGCAGCGTTGGGGGGAGGGACTCCTCCTACAATGAGCAGTTCTTC | CASSVGGRDSSYNEQFF
NA | TRBJ1-1 | NA | TRBV15 | TGTGCCACCAGCTACCTCCGTGGAGCGGAAGCTTTCTTT | CATSYLRGAEAFF
NA | TRBJ2-7 | NA | TRBV7-2 | TGTGCCAGCAGCGGGGTGGTCGAGCAGTACTTC | CASSGVVEQYF
NA | TRBJ2-3 | TRBD2 | TRBV10-3 | TGTGCCATCAGTGAGTCTCTAGCGGGAGTGAGGTTTTCGACAGATACGCAGTATTTT | CAISESLAGVRFSTDTQYF
NA | TRBJ2-7 | NA | TRBV2 | TGTGCCAGCAGTGAAGCCTCAGGTCCGGGGGACTACGAGCAGTACTTC | CASSEASGPGDYEQYF
NA | TRBJ2-7 | NA | TRBV18 | TGTGCCAGCTCACCAGGTTCACCTTCCTACGAGCAGTACTTC | CASSPGSPSYEQYF
NA | TRBJ1-6 | NA | TRBV18 | TGTGCCAGCTCACCAGAGGGGGGCTGGGATTCACCCCTCCACTTT | CASSPEGGWDSPLHF
NA | TRBJ1-2 | NA | TRBV27 | TGTGCCAGCAGTCCGTGGGGGCCCGCTGCGGGTGGCTACACCTTC | CASSPWGPAAGGYTF
NA | TRBJ1-1 | NA | TRBV5-1 | TGCGCCAGCAGCCCCCGGGCAGATAGGGCTACCACTGAAGCTTTCTTT | CASSPRADRATTEAFF
NA | TRBJ2-1 | NA | TRBV9 | TGTGCCAGCAGCGTAGGTAGATACAATGAGCAGTTCTTC | CASSVGRYNEQFF
NA | TRBJ2-7 | NA | TRBV12-5 | TGTGCTAGTGGTTTGAGGGGCAGGGGCTACGAGCAGTACTTC | CASGLRGRGYEQYF
NA | TRBJ2-1 | TRBD2 | TRBV7-3 | TGTGCCAGCAGCCCCCGCCGTTTAGGGACTAGCGGGGGCTCCTACAATGAGCAGTTCTTC | CASSPRRLGTSGGSYNEQFF
NA | TRBJ2-5 | NA | TRBV11-2 | TGTGCCAGCAGCTTAACGGGGGCAGGGGAGGAGACCCAGTACTTC | CASSLTGAGEETQYF
NA | TRBJ1-2 | NA | TRBV6-6 | TGTGCCAGCAGACGGGGGGCCAGCAACTATGGCTACACCTTC | CASRRGASNYGYTF
NA | TRBJ2-5 | TRBD2 | TRBV5-6 | TGTGCCAGCAGCCCCATGATGACTAGCGGGGGTGAGACCCAGTACTTC | CASSPMMTSGGETQYF
NA | TRBJ2-5 | NA | TRBV5-1 | TGCGCCAGCAGCTTGAGGGTCGGAGAGACCCAGTACTTC | CASSLRVGETQYF
once | TRBJ2-1 | TRBD2 | TRBV10-3 | TGTGCCACCACCTACCTAGCGGGAGTCAACAATGAGCAGTTCTTC | CATTYLAGVNNEQFF